Listed below are T cell receptor beta chains from one sample, sequenced in a study of blood T cell repertoires in COVID-19. Here immunoSEQ multiplex PCR was the method, and the copy in TCRdb shows in-frame clones only, minus some. The table records 300,000 to 400,000 clones, 87% of them present only once. The specimen was peripheral blood. These receptors all come from a man aged 25 to 40 with COVID-19, enrolled during active disease. Both conserved end residues are part of each CDR3. A D gene is named only where the DNA matches it firmly. Clone size is stated in some rows and not others, as once, few, many or a class when expanded.

size: NA; J: TRBJ1-2; D: TRBD1; V: TRBV7-3; DNA: TGTGCCAGCAGCCTCATGGGACAGGCTGACTATGGCTACACCTTC; CDR3: CASSLMGQADYGYTF
size: NA; J: TRBJ1-1; D: NA; V: TRBV5-6; DNA: TGTGCCAGCAGCTTGGAGGGGTTTACCACTGAAGCTTTCTTT; CDR3: CASSLEGFTTEAFF
size: NA; J: TRBJ1-1; D: NA; V: TRBV18; DNA: TGTGCCAGCTCCCCCCGCCTAGGGGAGGTATGGACTGAAGCTTTCTTT; CDR3: CASSPRLGEVWTEAFF
size: NA; J: TRBJ2-7; D: NA; V: TRBV27; DNA: TGTGCCAGCAGTTTGGGGCTCGGCTACGAGCAGTACTTC; CDR3: CASSLGLGYEQYF
size: NA; J: TRBJ2-3; D: NA; V: TRBV7-7; DNA: TGTGCCAGCAGCGGCCGACTCGAAGATACGCAGTATTTT; CDR3: CASSGRLEDTQYF
size: NA; J: TRBJ1-2; D: NA; V: TRBV6-6; DNA: TGTGCCAGCGGTACCGGGGTAGGCTACACCTTC; CDR3: CASGTGVGYTF
size: NA; J: TRBJ1-2; D: TRBD1; V: TRBV6-5; DNA: TGTGCCAGCACTTCGGACAGGGGAGACTATGGCTACACCTTC; CDR3: CASTSDRGDYGYTF
size: NA; J: TRBJ2-5; D: NA; V: TRBV3-1/TRBV3-2; DNA: TGTGCCAGCAGCCAAGATGGGGCCCGCTGGGGAGAGACCCAGTACTTC; CDR3: CASSQDGARWGETQYF
size: NA; J: TRBJ2-5; D: NA; V: TRBV5-5; DNA: TGTGCCAGCAGCTTGGGCAGGTCTTGGGAGACCCAGTACTTC; CDR3: CASSLGRSWETQYF
size: NA; J: TRBJ1-2; D: TRBD1; V: TRBV7-3; DNA: TGTGCCAGCAGTTCCGCCGGGACAGGGGGCCGATTAGGAGGCTACACCTTC; CDR3: CASSSAGTGGRLGGYTF
size: NA; J: TRBJ1-3; D: NA; V: TRBV7-8; DNA: TGTGCCAGCAGCTTATCGAGGTCAGGAAACACCATATATTTT; CDR3: CASSLSRSGNTIYF
size: NA; J: TRBJ1-1; D: TRBD1; V: TRBV7-2; DNA: TGTGCCAGCAGCTCCGACAGGGGGTCGGCCGAAGCTTTCTTT; CDR3: CASSSDRGSAEAFF
size: NA; J: TRBJ2-3; D: NA; V: TRBV5-1; DNA: TGCGCCAGCAGCTTCTCGGACAGTAGCACAGATACGCAGTATTTT; CDR3: CASSFSDSSTDTQYF
size: few; J: TRBJ2-3; D: NA; V: TRBV27; DNA: TGTGCCAGCACCCGAAAAGTAGCGGACACAGATACGCAGTATTTT; CDR3: CASTRKVADTDTQYF
size: NA; J: TRBJ1-1; D: TRBD1; V: TRBV5-1; DNA: TGCGCCAGCAGGACAGGGGACACTGAAGCTTTCTTT; CDR3: CASRTGDTEAFF
size: NA; J: TRBJ2-5; D: TRBD2; V: TRBV6-2/TRBV6-3; DNA: TGTGCCAGCAGTTACTCGTTCTCGGGAGGAGAGACCCAGTACTTC; CDR3: CASSYSFSGGETQYF
size: NA; J: TRBJ2-7; D: NA; V: TRBV18; DNA: TGTGCCAGCTCACTAGGAGGGAGCTCCTACGAGCAGTACTTC; CDR3: CASSLGGSSYEQYF
size: NA; J: TRBJ2-2; D: NA; V: TRBV5-1; DNA: TGCGCCAGCAGCTTGGCCATCACATCGAACACCGGGGAGCTGTTTTTT; CDR3: CASSLAITSNTGELFF
size: once; J: TRBJ1-5; D: NA; V: TRBV28; DNA: TGTGCCAGCAGTTCACCGGGACTGAGCAATCAGCCCCAGCATTTT; CDR3: CASSSPGLSNQPQHF
size: once; J: TRBJ2-7; D: TRBD1; V: TRBV18; DNA: TGTGCCAGCAACCGGGACAGGGCCTACGAGCAGTACTTC; CDR3: CASNRDRAYEQYF
size: NA; J: TRBJ2-1; D: TRBD2; V: TRBV2; DNA: TGTGCCAGCAGTGAGACTAGCGGGGCAAGGAATGAGCAGTTCTTC; CDR3: CASSETSGARNEQFF
size: NA; J: TRBJ1-5; D: NA; V: TRBV28; DNA: TGTGCCAGCAGTTATAGGCATTTGGGTCAGAAGGGGCAGCCCCAGCATTTT; CDR3: CASSYRHLGQKGQPQHF
size: NA; J: TRBJ1-1; D: NA; V: TRBV6-5; DNA: TGTGCCAGCAGTCCTACAGGATTTGAAGCTTTCTTT; CDR3: CASSPTGFEAFF
size: NA; J: TRBJ2-7; D: TRBD2; V: TRBV28; DNA: TGTGCCAGCAGCCATAAGGGGACTAGCGGGAGATACGAGCAGTACTTC; CDR3: CASSHKGTSGRYEQYF
size: NA; J: TRBJ1-1; D: TRBD1; V: TRBV28; DNA: TGTGCCAGCAGCCTTATGCGGGGACAGGGAAAGAACACTGAAGCTTTCTTT; CDR3: CASSLMRGQGKNTEAFF
size: NA; J: TRBJ1-1; D: TRBD1; V: TRBV5-1; DNA: TGCGCCAGCAGCTTTTACGGACAGGCCAAGAACACTGAAGCTTTCTTT; CDR3: CASSFYGQAKNTEAFF
size: NA; J: TRBJ2-6; D: NA; V: TRBV19; DNA: TGTGCCAGTTCTCACAGTGCACATGCCTCTGGGGCCAACGTCCTGACTTTC; CDR3: CASSHSAHASGANVLTF
size: NA; J: TRBJ2-2; D: NA; V: TRBV24-1; DNA: TGTGCCACCGGCCCAGGAGGTCTTACCGGGGAGCTGTTTTTT; CDR3: CATGPGGLTGELFF
size: NA; J: TRBJ2-5; D: TRBD2; V: TRBV20-1; DNA: TGCAGTGCTAGTCGACTAGCGGGGGGGACATGGCCCCAGTACTTC; CDR3: CSASRLAGGTWPQYF
size: NA; J: TRBJ2-1; D: TRBD2; V: TRBV29-1; DNA: TGCAGCGTTGAGGCTAGCGGGGCATTCTTTTCATTCAATGAGCAGTTCTTC; CDR3: CSVEASGAFFSFNEQFF
size: few; J: TRBJ2-5; D: TRBD1; V: TRBV27; DNA: TGTGCCAGCAGTGGACAGGGAGGTAGGGAGACCCAGTACTTC; CDR3: CASSGQGGRETQYF
size: NA; J: TRBJ1-2; D: NA; V: TRBV28; DNA: TGTGCCAGCAGTTTATTACTGGGCCAGGGCTACACCTTC; CDR3: CASSLLLGQGYTF
size: NA; J: TRBJ1-5; D: NA; V: TRBV27; DNA: TGTGCCAGCAGTCTCCGGGGGGTCGAGCCCCAGCATTTT; CDR3: CASSLRGVEPQHF
size: NA; J: TRBJ2-7; D: NA; V: TRBV9; DNA: TGTGCCAGCAGCAAGGAGGGCCCAAGCGAGCAGTACTTC; CDR3: CASSKEGPSEQYF
size: NA; J: TRBJ2-7; D: NA; V: TRBV28; DNA: TGTGCCAGCAGTTTAATCGCTAGTACCTACGAGCAGTACTTC; CDR3: CASSLIASTYEQYF
size: NA; J: TRBJ2-1; D: TRBD2; V: TRBV19; DNA: TGTGCCAGTAGTCTTGGACTAGCGGGAGGTGAGCAGTTCTTC; CDR3: CASSLGLAGGEQFF
size: NA; J: TRBJ2-5; D: TRBD2; V: TRBV6-2/TRBV6-3; DNA: TGTGCCAGCAGTCACTTACTAGCGGGGCGTCTACGACAAGAGACCCAGTACTTC; CDR3: CASSHLLAGRLRQETQYF
size: once; J: TRBJ2-7; D: NA; V: TRBV27; DNA: TGTGCCAGCAGGGGCAACGAGCAGTACTTC; CDR3: CASRGNEQYF
size: NA; J: TRBJ1-1; D: NA; V: TRBV4-3; DNA: TGCGCCAGCAGCCAAGAAGTCAGCTTGGGACAGAACACTGAAGCTTTCTTT; CDR3: CASSQEVSLGQNTEAFF
size: NA; J: TRBJ2-6; D: TRBD1; V: TRBV5-1; DNA: TGCGCCAGCAGCTTGGTGGACAGGGGGGTATTTGGGGCCAACGTCCTGACTTTC; CDR3: CASSLVDRGVFGANVLTF
size: NA; J: TRBJ2-5; D: TRBD2; V: TRBV4-1; DNA: TGCGCCAGCAGCCAAGTCTCTAGCGGAACGCAAGAGACCCAGTACTTC; CDR3: CASSQVSSGTQETQYF
size: NA; J: TRBJ2-1; D: TRBD2; V: TRBV24-1; DNA: TGTGCCACCAGTGACCGACTAGCGCCAACCTACAATGAGCAGTTCTTC; CDR3: CATSDRLAPTYNEQFF